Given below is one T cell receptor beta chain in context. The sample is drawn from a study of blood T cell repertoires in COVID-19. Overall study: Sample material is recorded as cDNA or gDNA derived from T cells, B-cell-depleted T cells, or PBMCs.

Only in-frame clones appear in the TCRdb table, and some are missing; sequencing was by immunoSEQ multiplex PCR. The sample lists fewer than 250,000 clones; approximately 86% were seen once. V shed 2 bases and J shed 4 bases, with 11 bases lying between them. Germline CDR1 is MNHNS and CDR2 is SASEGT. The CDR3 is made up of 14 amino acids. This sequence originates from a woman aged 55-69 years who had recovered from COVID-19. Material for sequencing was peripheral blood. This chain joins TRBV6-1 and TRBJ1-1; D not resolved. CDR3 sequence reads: CASSEQGSPTEAFF. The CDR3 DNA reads TGTGCCAGCAGTGAACAAGGGAGTCCCACTGAAGCTTTCTTT.